These T cell receptor beta chains were read from a single sample in a study of T cell responses to AZD1222 COVID-19 vaccine. TCRdb's table, derived via immunoSEQ multiplex PCR, lists solely in-frame clones and lacks some. The sample records roughly 150,000 clones, roughly 90% being singletons. The specimen was peripheral blood, collected on day 0 of AZD1222 vaccination. These receptors were taken from an adult in good health. CDR3s include the opening cysteine and the closing phenylalanine or tryptophan. The order of the fields is clone size, J gene, D gene, V gene, CDR3 DNA, CDR3 protein. The D gene is left open where the match is weak. For some rows the clone size is stated as once, few or many, or as a class when expanded; others skip it.

size: .; J: TRBJ2-5; D: .; V: TRBV7-2; DNA: TGTGCCAGCAGCTTAGGGGGACTTTCTGGCCAAGAGACCCAGTACTTC; CDR3: CASSLGGLSGQETQYF
size: .; J: TRBJ2-3; D: .; V: TRBV6-5; DNA: TGTGCCGGGCGGGGAAGCACAGATACGCAGTATTTT; CDR3: CAGRGSTDTQYF
size: .; J: TRBJ2-7; D: TRBD1; V: TRBV12-5; DNA: TGTGCTAGTGGTTTGGTAGTAGGGACAGGGTCTAGCGAGCAGTACTTC; CDR3: CASGLVVGTGSSEQYF
size: .; J: TRBJ1-2; D: TRBD1; V: TRBV5-1; DNA: TGCGCCAGCAGCACGGGACAGGGGAACTCGCCGGCTAGGGGCTACACCTTC; CDR3: CASSTGQGNSPARGYTF
size: .; J: TRBJ1-2; D: TRBD1; V: TRBV19; DNA: TGTGCCAGTAGTATCGGACAGGGGGCTAACTATGGCTACACCTTC; CDR3: CASSIGQGANYGYTF
size: few; J: TRBJ1-6; D: TRBD1; V: TRBV5-8; DNA: TGTGCCAGCAGCGTCCCGGGACAGGTTGGGTCACCCCTCCACTTT; CDR3: CASSVPGQVGSPLHF
size: .; J: TRBJ2-1; D: TRBD2; V: TRBV7-8; DNA: TGTGCCAGCAGCTTAGTCCCAGCGGGAGTCCCCCATGAGCAGTTCTTC; CDR3: CASSLVPAGVPHEQFF
size: .; J: TRBJ2-3; D: TRBD2; V: TRBV9; DNA: TGTGCCAGCAGCGTAGGTCTAGCGGGGGGGTCAGATACGCAGTATTTT; CDR3: CASSVGLAGGSDTQYF
size: .; J: TRBJ1-1; D: TRBD1; V: TRBV19; DNA: TGTGCCAGTAGTATAGTGACAGGGAAGGGCACTGAAGCTTTCTTT; CDR3: CASSIVTGKGTEAFF
size: .; J: TRBJ2-3; D: TRBD2; V: TRBV5-1; DNA: TGCGCCAGCAGCTCCGGGACTAGCGGGGGGGCCGTGGATACGCAGTATTTT; CDR3: CASSSGTSGGAVDTQYF
size: .; J: TRBJ2-2; D: .; V: TRBV29-1; DNA: TGCAGCGCCGGGGGGCGGCTAGATCCCTCCGGGGAGCTGTTTTTT; CDR3: CSAGGRLDPSGELFF
size: .; J: TRBJ1-1; D: .; V: TRBV7-2; DNA: TGTGCCAGCAGCTTAGAGGGGCCTGTGTTAGCTTTCTTT; CDR3: CASSLEGPVLAFF
size: once; J: TRBJ2-7; D: TRBD1; V: TRBV18; DNA: TGTGCCAGCTCCTGGGACAGGGGTGGCGAGCAGTACTTC; CDR3: CASSWDRGGEQYF
size: .; J: TRBJ2-7; D: TRBD2; V: TRBV28; DNA: TGTGCCAGCAGACTGACTAGCGGGCCCTACGAGCAGTACTTC; CDR3: CASRLTSGPYEQYF
size: .; J: TRBJ2-2; D: TRBD2; V: TRBV7-2; DNA: TGTGCCAGCAGCCCTAGGGGACTAGCGGGGCTCTCGAACACCGGGGAGCTGTTTTTT; CDR3: CASSPRGLAGLSNTGELFF
size: .; J: TRBJ2-7; D: .; V: TRBV5-4; DNA: TGTGCCAGCAGCTTGGGGTTACGAACCTACGAGCAGTACTTC; CDR3: CASSLGLRTYEQYF
size: .; J: TRBJ2-3; D: .; V: TRBV28; DNA: TGTGCCAGCAGTCCACAGGGAGGAGGGCTGTACACAGATACGCAGTATTTT; CDR3: CASSPQGGGLYTDTQYF
size: .; J: TRBJ2-5; D: .; V: TRBV4-1; DNA: TGCGCCAGCAGCCAAGCCGGGGCCCAAGAGACCCAGTACTTC; CDR3: CASSQAGAQETQYF
size: .; J: TRBJ2-1; D: TRBD2; V: TRBV5-1; DNA: TGCGCCAGCAGCCCGCAGACTAGCGGTGTCAATGAGCAGTTCTTC; CDR3: CASSPQTSGVNEQFF
size: once; J: TRBJ2-3; D: TRBD2; V: TRBV19; DNA: TGTGCCAGTAGTAGTAGCGGGGGGCGCACAGATACGCAGTATTTT; CDR3: CASSSSGGRTDTQYF
size: .; J: TRBJ2-2; D: .; V: TRBV11-1; DNA: TGTGCCAGCAGCTTGGGGGCCTCAAGGGGGGAGCTGTTTTTT; CDR3: CASSLGASRGELFF